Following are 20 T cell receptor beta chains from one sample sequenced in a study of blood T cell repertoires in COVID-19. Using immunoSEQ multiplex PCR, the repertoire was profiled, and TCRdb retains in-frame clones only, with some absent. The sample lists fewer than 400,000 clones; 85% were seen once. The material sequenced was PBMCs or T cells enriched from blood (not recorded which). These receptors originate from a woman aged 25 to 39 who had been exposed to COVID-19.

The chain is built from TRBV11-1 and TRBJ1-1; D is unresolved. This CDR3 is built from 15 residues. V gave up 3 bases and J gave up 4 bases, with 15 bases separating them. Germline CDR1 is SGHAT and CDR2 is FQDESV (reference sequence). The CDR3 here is CASSLRRPGGTEAFF. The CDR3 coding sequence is TGTGCCAGCAGCTTGAGACGGCCAGGAGGCACTGAAGCTTTCTTT.

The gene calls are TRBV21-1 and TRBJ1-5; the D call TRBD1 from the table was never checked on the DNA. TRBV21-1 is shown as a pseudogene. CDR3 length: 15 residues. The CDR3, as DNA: TGTGCCAGCAGCCCCAGGACAGGGGTCAATCAGCCCCAGCATTTT. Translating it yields CASSPRTGVNQPQHF.

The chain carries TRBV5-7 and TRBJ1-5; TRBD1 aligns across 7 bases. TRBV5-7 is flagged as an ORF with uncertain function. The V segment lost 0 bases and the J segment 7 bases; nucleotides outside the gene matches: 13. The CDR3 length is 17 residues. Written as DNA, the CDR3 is TGTGCCAGCAGCTTGGTAATAGACAGGGAACGACGACAGCCCCAGCATTTT. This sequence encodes CASSLVIDRERRQPQHF.

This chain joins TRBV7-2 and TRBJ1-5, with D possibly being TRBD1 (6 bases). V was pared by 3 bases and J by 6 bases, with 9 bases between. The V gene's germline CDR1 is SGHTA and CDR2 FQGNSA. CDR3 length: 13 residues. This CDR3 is CASSFGGRQPQHF. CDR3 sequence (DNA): TGTGCCAGCAGCTTCGGGGGGCGTCAGCCCCAGCATTTT.

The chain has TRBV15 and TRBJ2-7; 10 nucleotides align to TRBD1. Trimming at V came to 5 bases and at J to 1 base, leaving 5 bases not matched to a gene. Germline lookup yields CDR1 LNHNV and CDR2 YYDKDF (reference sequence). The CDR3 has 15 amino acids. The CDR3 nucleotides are TGTGCCACCAGCGTGGGACAGGGGCTTTCCTACGAGCAGTACTTC. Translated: CATSVGQGLSYEQYF.

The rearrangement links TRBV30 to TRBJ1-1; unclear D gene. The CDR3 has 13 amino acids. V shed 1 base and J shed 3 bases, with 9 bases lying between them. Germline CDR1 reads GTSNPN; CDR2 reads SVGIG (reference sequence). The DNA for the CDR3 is TGTGCCTGGAGTGGACATTATGACACTGAAGCTTTCTTT. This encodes CAWSGHYDTEAFF.

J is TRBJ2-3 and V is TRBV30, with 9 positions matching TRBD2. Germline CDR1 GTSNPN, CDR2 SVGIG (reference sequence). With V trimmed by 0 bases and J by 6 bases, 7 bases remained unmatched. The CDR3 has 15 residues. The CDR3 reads CAWSVGAGGGDTQYF. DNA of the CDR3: TGTGCCTGGAGTGTTGGAGCGGGGGGCGGGGATACGCAGTATTTT.

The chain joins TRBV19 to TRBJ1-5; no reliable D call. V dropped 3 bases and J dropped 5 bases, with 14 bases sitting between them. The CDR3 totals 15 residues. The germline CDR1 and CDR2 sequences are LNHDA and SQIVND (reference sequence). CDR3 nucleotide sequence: TGTGCCAGTAGTATGCTGTCGGTCACCCATCAGCCCCAGCATTTT. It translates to CASSMLSVTHQPQHF.

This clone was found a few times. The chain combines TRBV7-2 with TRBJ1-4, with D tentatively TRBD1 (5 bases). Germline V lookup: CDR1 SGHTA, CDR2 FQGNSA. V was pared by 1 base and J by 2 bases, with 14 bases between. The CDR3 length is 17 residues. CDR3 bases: TGTGCCAGCAGCTTAGGTCCGGGGGTTTATACTAATGAAAAACTGTTTTTT. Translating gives CASSLGPGVYTNEKLFF. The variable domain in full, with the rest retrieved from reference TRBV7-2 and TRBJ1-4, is GAGVSQSPSNKVTEKGKDVELRCDPISGHTALYWYRQSLGQGLEFLIYFQGNSAPDKSGLPSDRFSAERTGGSVSTLTIQRTQQEDSAVYLCASSLGPGVYTNEKLFFGSGTQLSVL.

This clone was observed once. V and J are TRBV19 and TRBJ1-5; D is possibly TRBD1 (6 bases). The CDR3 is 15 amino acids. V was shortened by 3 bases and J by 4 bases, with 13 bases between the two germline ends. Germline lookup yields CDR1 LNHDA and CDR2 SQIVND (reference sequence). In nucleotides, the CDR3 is TGTGCCAGTAGTATCAGTGGGGGCGGGAATCAGCCCCAGCATTTT. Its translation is CASSISGGGNQPQHF.

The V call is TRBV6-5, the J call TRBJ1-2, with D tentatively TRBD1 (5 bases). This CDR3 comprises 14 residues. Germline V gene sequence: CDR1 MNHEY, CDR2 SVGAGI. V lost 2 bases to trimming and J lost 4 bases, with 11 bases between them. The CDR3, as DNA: TGTGCCAGCAGTTACGGTTGGGGCAGCTATGGCTACACCTTC. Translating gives CASSYGWGSYGYTF.

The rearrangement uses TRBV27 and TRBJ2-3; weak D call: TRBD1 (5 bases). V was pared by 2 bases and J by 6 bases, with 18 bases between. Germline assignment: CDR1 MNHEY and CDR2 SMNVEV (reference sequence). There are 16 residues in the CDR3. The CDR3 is CASSLGALIKEDTQYF. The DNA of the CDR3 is TGTGCCAGCAGTTTAGGGGCCCTCATCAAGGAGGATACGCAGTATTTT.

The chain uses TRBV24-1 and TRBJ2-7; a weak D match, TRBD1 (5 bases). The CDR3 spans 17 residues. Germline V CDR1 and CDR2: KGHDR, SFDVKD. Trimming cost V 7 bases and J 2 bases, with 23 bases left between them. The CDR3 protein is CATSPEVNRCTPYEQYF. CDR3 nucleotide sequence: TGTGCCACCAGCCCCGAGGTAAACAGGTGTACTCCCTACGAGCAGTACTTC.

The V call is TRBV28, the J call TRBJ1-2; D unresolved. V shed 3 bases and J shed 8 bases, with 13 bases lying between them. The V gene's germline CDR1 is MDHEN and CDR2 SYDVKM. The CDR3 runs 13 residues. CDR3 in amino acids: CASSFLRREGYTF. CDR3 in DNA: TGTGCCAGCAGTTTTTTGAGGAGGGAAGGCTACACCTTC.

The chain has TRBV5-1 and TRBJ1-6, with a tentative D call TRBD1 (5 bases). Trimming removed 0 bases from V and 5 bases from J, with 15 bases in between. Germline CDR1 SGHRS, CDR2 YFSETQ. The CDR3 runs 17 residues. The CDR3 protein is CASSLGQIAQHNSPLHF. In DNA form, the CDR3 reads TGCGCCAGCAGCTTGGGACAGATTGCTCAACATAATTCACCCCTCCACTTT.

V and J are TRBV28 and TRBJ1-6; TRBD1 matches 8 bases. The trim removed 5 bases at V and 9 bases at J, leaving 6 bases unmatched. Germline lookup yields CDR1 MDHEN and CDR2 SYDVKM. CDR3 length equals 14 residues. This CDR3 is CASSPQGARSPLHF. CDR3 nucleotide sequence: TGTGCCAGCAGTCCCCAGGGGGCTCGTTCACCCCTCCACTTT.

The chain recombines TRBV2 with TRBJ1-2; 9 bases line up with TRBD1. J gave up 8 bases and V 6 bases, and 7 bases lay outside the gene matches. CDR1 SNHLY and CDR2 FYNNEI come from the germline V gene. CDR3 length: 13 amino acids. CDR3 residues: CASRGQGVGGYTF. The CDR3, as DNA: TGTGCCAGCAGGGGACAGGGCGTGGGGGGCTACACCTTC.

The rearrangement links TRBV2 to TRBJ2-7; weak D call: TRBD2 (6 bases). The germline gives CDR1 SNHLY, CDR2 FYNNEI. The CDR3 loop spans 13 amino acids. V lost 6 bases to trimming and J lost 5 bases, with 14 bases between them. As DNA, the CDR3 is TGTGCCAGCAGGGGACTTATCGTGGACGAGCAGTACTTC. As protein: CASRGLIVDEQYF.

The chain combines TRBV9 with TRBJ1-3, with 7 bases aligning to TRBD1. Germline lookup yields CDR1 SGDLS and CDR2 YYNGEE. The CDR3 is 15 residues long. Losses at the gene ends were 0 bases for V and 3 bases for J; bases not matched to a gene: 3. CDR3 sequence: CASSVVTGVGNTIYF. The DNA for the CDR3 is TGTGCCAGCAGCGTAGTAACAGGGGTTGGAAACACCATATATTTT.

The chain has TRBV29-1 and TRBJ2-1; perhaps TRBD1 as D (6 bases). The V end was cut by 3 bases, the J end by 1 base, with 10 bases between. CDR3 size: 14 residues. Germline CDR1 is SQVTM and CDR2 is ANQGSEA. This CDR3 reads CSVENRESYNEQFF. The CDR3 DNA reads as TGCAGCGTTGAGAACAGGGAATCCTACAATGAGCAGTTCTTC.